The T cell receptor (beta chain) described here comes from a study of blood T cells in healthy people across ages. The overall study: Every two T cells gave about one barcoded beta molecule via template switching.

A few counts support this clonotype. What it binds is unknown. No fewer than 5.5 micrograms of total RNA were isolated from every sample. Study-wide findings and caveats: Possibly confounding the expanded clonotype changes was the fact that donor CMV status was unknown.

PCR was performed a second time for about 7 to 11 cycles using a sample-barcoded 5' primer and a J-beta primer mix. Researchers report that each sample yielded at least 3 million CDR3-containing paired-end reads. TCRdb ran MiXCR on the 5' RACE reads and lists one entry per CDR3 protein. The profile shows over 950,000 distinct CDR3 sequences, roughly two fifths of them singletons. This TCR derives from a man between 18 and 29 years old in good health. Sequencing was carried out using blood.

The CDR3 sequence is CASSLFDRTDTQYF. The CDR3 DNA is TGTGCCAGCAGCTTATTCGACCGCACAGATACGCAGTATTTT. The V and J genes are TRBV7-2 and TRBJ2-3; D remains unclear. The CDR3 loop spans 14 amino acids. Trimming shortened V by 2 bases and J by 1 base, and 7 bases separated the two germline ends. CDR1 SGHTA and CDR2 FQGNSA come from the germline V gene.